A selection of T cell receptor beta chains follows, all from one sample in a study of T cell responses to AZD1222 COVID-19 vaccine. Using immunoSEQ multiplex PCR, the repertoire was profiled, and TCRdb retains in-frame clones only, with some absent. The sample shows more than 150,000 clones, roughly 93% of them seen only once. Sequencing used peripheral blood, obtained on day 0 of AZD1222 vaccination. These receptors came from an adult in good health. Both conserved end residues are part of each CDR3. D genes are given only for firm matches. Part of the rows lack a size; the others show once, few, many or a class for expanded clones.

cdr3_nt | cdr3_aa | v_call | d_call | j_call | clone_size
TGTGCCAGTATTCACCAAGAGACCCAGTACTTC | CASIHQETQYF | TRBV19 | - | TRBJ2-5 | -
TGTGCCAGCAGCAGACTAGGCGGTCATGAGCAGTTCTTC | CASSRLGGHEQFF | TRBV7-3 | - | TRBJ2-1 | -
TGCAGTGCTAGTGGGGGGCCTAGGTCTCATGAGCAGTACTTC | CSASGGPRSHEQYF | TRBV20-1 | - | TRBJ2-7 | -
TGTGCCAGCAGTTACTCCCTGGGCACCGGGGAGCTGTTTTTT | CASSYSLGTGELFF | TRBV6-2/TRBV6-3 | - | TRBJ2-2 | -
TGCGCCAGCAGCCCGTCTGGATCTGGGGCCAACGTCCTGACTTTC | CASSPSGSGANVLTF | TRBV4-3 | - | TRBJ2-6 | -
TGTGCCAGCAGCGTAGATCCAGACCCGTCCTCTGGGGCCCAGCATTTT | CASSVDPDPSSGAQHF | TRBV9 | - | TRBJ1-5 | -
TGTGCCAGCAGTGACCGTCTGTTAAAAGAGACCCAGTACTTC | CASSDRLLKETQYF | TRBV25-1 | - | TRBJ2-5 | -
TGTGCCAGCAGGGGGAGCGGGAGGGCCGGTGAGACCCAGTACTTC | CASRGSGRAGETQYF | TRBV28 | TRBD2 | TRBJ2-5 | -
TGTGCCACCAGCAGCCCCGGGACAGGGGACGAGCAGTACTTC | CATSSPGTGDEQYF | TRBV15 | TRBD1 | TRBJ2-7 | few
TGTGCCAGCAGTGACGGAACTGACACTGAAGCTTTCTTT | CASSDGTDTEAFF | TRBV6-1 | - | TRBJ1-1 | -
TGTGCCAGCAGCCAGTTTGGCAGGGCCCTCCTTGGGGCTGGCTACACCTTC | CASSQFGRALLGAGYTF | TRBV16 | - | TRBJ1-2 | -
TGTGCCAGCAGTGGGACAGCCCAAGAGACCCAGTACTTC | CASSGTAQETQYF | TRBV12-3/TRBV12-4 | TRBD1 | TRBJ2-5 | -
TGTGCCAGCTCACCCGGGACAGATACTAACTATGGCTACACCTTC | CASSPGTDTNYGYTF | TRBV18 | TRBD1 | TRBJ1-2 | -
TGTGCCAGCAGCTTAGTTTCCGGGGAGCAGTACTTC | CASSLVSGEQYF | TRBV11-1 | - | TRBJ2-7 | -
TGTGCCAGCAGTTTATCCTCCTACAATGAGCAGTTCTTC | CASSLSSYNEQFF | TRBV12-3/TRBV12-4 | - | TRBJ2-1 | -
TGTGCCAGCACCCCACGGGGGGGACAGGCCACAACTAATGAAAAACTGTTTTTT | CASTPRGGQATTNEKLFF | TRBV2 | TRBD1 | TRBJ1-4 | -
TGTGCCAGCAGTTACGAAGACAGGGTATATGGCTACACCTTC | CASSYEDRVYGYTF | TRBV6-2/TRBV6-3 | TRBD1 | TRBJ1-2 | -
TGCGCCAGCAGCCAACAGGGGATCACCGATACGCAGTATTTT | CASSQQGITDTQYF | TRBV5-1 | TRBD1 | TRBJ2-3 | once
TGTGCCACCAGCACAGCGGGAAGGTACGAGCAGTACTTC | CATSTAGRYEQYF | TRBV24-1 | TRBD2 | TRBJ2-7 | -
TGCAGCGTTGGGTTAGCGTTGGCCGGGGAGCTGTTTTTT | CSVGLALAGELFF | TRBV29-1 | - | TRBJ2-2 | -
TGTGCCAGTAGTATAGGGGGAAGCTCCTATAATTCACCCCTCCACTTT | CASSIGGSSYNSPLHF | TRBV19 | - | TRBJ1-6 | -
TGTGCCACCAGTGACAACAGGGAGAAGAGCAACTATGGCTACACCTTC | CATSDNREKSNYGYTF | TRBV24-1 | - | TRBJ1-2 | -
TGTGCCAGCAGCCCCGCGGGGTCCTACGAGCAGTACTTC | CASSPAGSYEQYF | TRBV6-5 | - | TRBJ2-7 | -
TGCAGCGTGGACAGGGGAGGAGAGCAGTTCTTC | CSVDRGGEQFF | TRBV29-1 | TRBD1 | TRBJ2-1 | -
TGTGCCAGTAGTATGGGGCTCCCTCCCAACCCAGCCAAAAACATTCAGTACTTC | CASSMGLPPNPAKNIQYF | TRBV19 | - | TRBJ2-4 | once
TGTGCCAGCAGCTCACCGGGACAGGGGGGTGTATACGAGCAGTACTTC | CASSSPGQGGVYEQYF | TRBV7-2 | TRBD1 | TRBJ2-7 | -
TGCGCCAGCAGCCAAGATGCTAGCGGGGGGACCTTCTCCAAAAACATTCAGTACTTC | CASSQDASGGTFSKNIQYF | TRBV4-3 | TRBD2 | TRBJ2-4 | -
TGCAGTGCTAGTCCCGGGACAGGGAGGGGCTACACCTTC | CSASPGTGRGYTF | TRBV20-1 | TRBD1 | TRBJ1-2 | once
TGTGCCAGCAGTTACTCCGGATCGGGGGGGAACTATGGCTACACCTTC | CASSYSGSGGNYGYTF | TRBV6-5 | - | TRBJ1-2 | -
TGCGCCAGCAGCGCTTTCCCTAGGGGGGGCTCCTACAATGAGCAGTTCTTC | CASSAFPRGGSYNEQFF | TRBV4-3 | - | TRBJ2-1 | -
TGTGCCAGCAGTGATACCAGATACACTGAAGCTTTCTTT | CASSDTRYTEAFF | TRBV2 | - | TRBJ1-1 | once
TGTGCCAGCAGCCCAGGGGGTCAGCCCCAGCATTTT | CASSPGGQPQHF | TRBV7-9 | TRBD1 | TRBJ1-5 | -
TGTGCCAGCAGCCTTCTCGTCACAGATACGCAGTATTTT | CASSLLVTDTQYF | TRBV7-8 | - | TRBJ2-3 | once
TGCGCCAGCAGCCAAGCTTCCTGGGGGACTGAAGCTTTCTTT | CASSQASWGTEAFF | TRBV4-3 | - | TRBJ1-1 | -
TGTGCCAGCAGTAGGGACAGGGGTAGCAATCAGCCCCAGCATTTT | CASSRDRGSNQPQHF | TRBV2 | TRBD1 | TRBJ1-5 | -
TGCGCCAGCAGGACTAGCGGGACATCCTATGACCAAGAGACCCAGTACTTC | CASRTSGTSYDQETQYF | TRBV10-2 | TRBD2 | TRBJ2-5 | -
TGTGCCAGCAGCGCCTATAGGACAGGAACCTACGAGCAGTACTTC | CASSAYRTGTYEQYF | TRBV7-9 | TRBD1 | TRBJ2-7 | -
TGTGCCACCAGTGATAGCCAGAACACTGAAGCTTTCTTT | CATSDSQNTEAFF | TRBV24-1 | - | TRBJ1-1 | -
TGCGCCAGCAGCCGAGGTCCCTTGAACACCGGGGAGCTGTTTTTT | CASSRGPLNTGELFF | TRBV5-1 | - | TRBJ2-2 | -
TGTGCCAGCAGTTACTCAGGGGGGCTGAACACTGAAGCTTTCTTT | CASSYSGGLNTEAFF | TRBV6-5 | - | TRBJ1-1 | few
TGCGCCAGCAGCCTACAGGGGGGAAAGGGGGAAAAACTGTTTTTT | CASSLQGGKGEKLFF | TRBV4-3 | TRBD1 | TRBJ1-4 | -
TGTGCCAGCAGCGCACCCACAGATACGCAGTATTTT | CASSAPTDTQYF | TRBV9 | - | TRBJ2-3 | few
TGTGCCAGCAGTTTACCCATATTACAGGGAGGCACTGAAGCTTTCTTT | CASSLPILQGGTEAFF | TRBV28 | - | TRBJ1-1 | -
TGTGCCAGCAGCTTAGCCGGGACAGGGGGCTTCGGGGAGCTGTTTTTT | CASSLAGTGGFGELFF | TRBV7-2 | TRBD1 | TRBJ2-2 | -
TGCGCCAGCAGCTTGGAATTCGTCGGGGGGCCCTACAATGAGCAGTTCTTC | CASSLEFVGGPYNEQFF | TRBV5-1 | - | TRBJ2-1 | -